This T cell receptor (beta chain) was observed in a study of blood T cell repertoires in COVID-19. As for the study in general: Samples taken during acute and convalescent COVID-19 were collected in the United States, Italy and Spain. PBMCs, B-cell-depleted T cells, or T cells provided the cDNA or gDNA that made up the material.

The CDR3 extends over 14 amino acids. Germline assignment: CDR1 DFQATT and CDR2 SNEGSKA (reference sequence). The germline V and J ends were trimmed by 3 bases and 6 bases, with 12 bases remaining between them. In the authors' methods: Estimated nucleated cell counts came from reference gene primer amplification. Method: immunoSEQ multiplex PCR; TCRdb's copy keeps in-frame clones and lacks some. The V and J calls and clone size are taken from that table; D and trimming were inferred from the DNA. The sample holds 55,000 to 75,000 clones, 75% to 85% seen once. The specimen was peripheral blood. This receptor was identified in a man between 70 and 80 years old who had recovered from COVID-19. This chain connects TRBV20-1 to TRBJ1-6; D perhaps matches TRBD1 (5 bases). As DNA, the CDR3 is TGCAGTGCTAGTAGATCCAGGGTTAATTCACCCCTCCACTTT. It yields the protein CSASRSRVNSPLHF.